This T cell receptor (beta chain) derives from a study of cytomegalovirus exposure and HLA in healthy donors. This clone has a handful of counts. Its antigen is undetermined. This CDR3 spans 12 amino acids. The germline CDR1 and CDR2 sequences are MRHNA and SNTAGT. V was clipped by 6 bases and J by 5 bases, with 10 bases between them. PCR amplification relied on 60 Vbeta primers (plus 13 Jbeta primers). The protocol was immunoSEQ multiplex PCR, while the TCRdb copy is restricted to in-frame clones and leaves out a portion. The table lists about 150,000 clones, 79% of them singletons. Unrecorded immune exposures were likely, despite nominal health at sampling. General observations from the study: In most subjects, TCR beta sequences reportedly gave accurate predictions of HLA-A and HLA-B alleles. Using the classifier, cytomegalovirus status was reportedly diagnosed with high specificity and sensitivity. Near-uniform donor sequencing depth was presumed by presence/absence analyses.

The genes are TRBV6-4 and TRBJ2-5; D possibly corresponds to TRBD2 (6 bases). The TCR originated in a human donor in good health. Sequenced: PBMCs. Written as DNA, the CDR3 is TGTGCCAGCAGGGGCGGGGAGGAGACCCAGTACTTC. It yields the protein CASRGGEETQYF.